This TCR beta chain is drawn from a study of blood T cell repertoires in COVID-19. Turning to the study itself: In each case, the material was cDNA or gDNA derived from T cells, B-cell-depleted T cells, or PBMCs.

In terms of age and location, participants ranged from roughly 18 to 100 years and lived in approximately 24 US areas. Grouping used clinical history reported by participants in a survey and questionnaire. Germline values: CDR1 MNHEY, CDR2 SMNVEV (reference sequence). The CDR3 runs to 16 residues. Trimming took 6 bases from V and 2 from J; bases not matched to a gene: 10. Study processing details: Reference gene primer amplification gave estimated nucleated cell counts. The data were produced by immunoSEQ multiplex PCR, yet TCRdb's version contains in-frame clones alone and is incomplete. Clone size and V and J calls were adopted from that table, with D and trimming inferred from the DNA. Of about 200,000 clones in the sample, 65% to 90% were seen once.

The chain employs TRBV27 and TRBJ2-3; 8 positions agree with TRBD2. The source is a woman aged 40 to 49 with acute COVID-19. Sequencing used PBMCs or T cells enriched from blood (not recorded which). This CDR3 reads CASRTSSGRNTDTQYF. The DNA for the CDR3 is TGTGCCAGCAGGACTTCCAGCGGGAGAAACACAGATACGCAGTATTTT.